This T cell receptor beta chain appears in the sequencing data of a study of OX40 agonist ivuxolimab in advanced cancers. This CDR3 is 17 amino acids long. Germline V gives CDR1 LNHDA, CDR2 SQIVND (reference sequence). The ends lost 1 base at V and 2 bases at J; junction bases unmatched: 2. Assay: immunoSEQ multiplex PCR; the TCRdb copy retains only in-frame clones and omits some. This sample has 55,000 to 75,000 clones; 80% to 85% occur once, and the top ten carry about a tenth. This TCR was sampled from an adult with an advanced solid tumor such as melanoma, head and neck, liver or kidney cancer. Sequencing was performed on CD4+ or CD8+ T cells sorted from blood, taken in a trial of the OX40 agonist ivuxolimab. V and J are TRBV19 and TRBJ2-1; 13 positions match TRBD2. The CDR3 DNA reads as TGTGCCAGTAGTATAGCACTAGCGGGGGGGCCCTACAATGAGCAGTTCTTC. It is translated as CASSIALAGGPYNEQFF.